This TCR beta chain was captured in a study of post-analysis software for immune sequencing data. Study-wide results and caveats: Significantly lower normalized Chao1 diversity was seen in multiple sclerosis patients than in controls. About five TRBV segments (TRBV5-6, TRBV5-1 and TRBV20-1 among them) occurred more frequently in patients than in controls.

The V gene lost 1 base and the J gene lost 12 bases, with 11 bases spanning the gap. This CDR3 region has 12 residues. From germline, CDR1 is SEHNR and CDR2 FQNEAQ (reference sequence). Regarding this clonotype: Its specificity is unknown.

Sequencing libraries made from TCR beta cDNA carried unique molecular identifiers. TCRdb passed the PCR reads through MiXCR, listing each CDR3 protein once. The profile shows about 540,000 distinct CDR3 sequences, approximately 34% of them singletons. The sequence came from a girl aged 2-17 years with multiple sclerosis. Sequencing input: blood. V and J are TRBV7-9 and TRBJ2-3; no definite D call. CDR3 in DNA: TGTGCCAGCAGCTTAGATGTGTCACCCCAGTATTTT. This sequence encodes CASSLDVSPQYF.